The source of this T cell receptor beta chain is a study of T cells in Graves' hyperthyroidism and ophthalmopathy. Broader study findings: A 13 V-J model separated ophthalmopathy from stable hyperthyroidism. Among clonotypes expanded in thyroid above 0.001, most were also found in blood.

Remarks on this clonotype: As yet, its antigen is unknown.

The study defined stable Graves' hyperthyroidism as no ophthalmopathy progression within 18 months. Authors of the study amplified TCR beta CDR3 regions from RNA transcripts. HTBI primers were used for first-round RT-PCR of the TCR CDR3. TCRdb processed the multiplex PCR reads anew with MiXCR; each CDR3 protein has one entry. The data contain more than 600,000 distinct CDR3 sequences, 15% to 20% of them singletons. Germline CDR1 reads SNHLY; CDR2 reads FYNNEI. CDR3 length: 12 residues. V shed 4 bases, J shed 4 bases, and the junction held 1 base outside the gene matches. The receptor comes from a man aged 18-30 years with Graves' hyperthyroidism. Sequencing input: blood. This rearrangement joins TRBV2 to TRBJ2-7, with TRBD1 matching over 7 bases. In nucleotides, the CDR3 is TGTGCCAGCAGTGTACAGGGGTACGAGCAGTACTTC. Translation gives CASSVQGYEQYF.